Below are 22 T cell receptor beta chains sequenced from a single sample in a study of shared clonotypes between healthy human individuals. TCRdb keeps only in-frame clones here, not all; method: immunoSEQ multiplex PCR. The repertoire has about 2.2 million clones, roughly 95% of them found once; the top ten carry 1.5% to 2%. CD45RO-negative cells were positively selected for CCR7, leaving out terminally differentiated effector memory CD45RA+ cells. Sequencing used naive CD8+ T cells from PBMCs. The receptors originated from a young man in good health. Some clones in this sample may be carry-over from other donors' samples.

The chain uses TRBV28 and TRBJ1-1; D unclear. This CDR3 comprises 15 residues. V was pared by 2 bases and J by 1 base, with 11 bases between. Germline CDR1 is MDHEN and CDR2 is SYDVKM. CDR3 nucleotide sequence: TGTGCCAGCAGTTTAGCAAGGGTGGGGAACACTGAAGCTTTCTTT. Protein product: CASSLARVGNTEAFF.

Concerning this clone: The same CDR3 can be traced to other DNA sequences in this sample. The rearrangement uses TRBV27 and TRBJ2-1; D not certain. Trimming took off 2 bases at V and 0 bases at J, with 8 bases between the two ends. The CDR3 totals 15 residues. Looked up from germline, CDR1 is MNHEY and CDR2 is SMNVEV (reference sequence). The CDR3 sequence is CASSLGRNSYNEQFF. CDR3 DNA sequence: TGTGCCAGCAGTTTAGGGCGGAACTCCTACAATGAGCAGTTCTTC.

On this clone itself: This specimen includes other DNA sequences encoding the same CDR3. This rearrangement joins TRBV27 to TRBJ2-1; D unclear. The CDR3 consists of 13 residues. V shed 2 bases and J shed 7 bases, with 9 bases lying between them. Per germline, CDR1 MNHEY and CDR2 SMNVEV (reference sequence). The CDR3 DNA follows: TGTGCCAGCAGTTTAATAGGTGGAAATGAGCAGTTCTTC. Residues: CASSLIGGNEQFF.

This chain uses TRBV9 with TRBJ2-1, with D possibly matching TRBD1 (6 bases). Germline assignment: CDR1 SGDLS and CDR2 YYNGEE. Trimming cost V 5 bases and J 0 bases, with 12 bases left between them. This CDR3 region has 15 residues. In DNA, the CDR3 is TGTGCCAGCAGTATCGGACAGAGCTCCTACAATGAGCAGTTCTTC. Translation: CASSIGQSSYNEQFF.

This chain links TRBV28 with TRBJ2-5; D is perhaps TRBD1 or TRBD2 (5 bases each). The CDR3 spans 17 residues. Germline CDR1 reads MDHEN; CDR2 reads SYDVKM. V was clipped by 2 bases and J by 4 bases, with 20 bases between them. The CDR3 bases are TGTGCCAGCAGTTTAGCCTCTGGGGACGCGGGCGGAGAGACCCAGTACTTC. This codes for CASSLASGDAGGETQYF. Complete variable domain (other parts from reference TRBV28 and TRBJ2-5): DVKVTQSSRYLVKRTGEKVFLECVQDMDHENMFWYRQDPGLGLRLIYFSYDVKMKEKGDIPEGYSVSREKKERFSLILESASTNQTSMYLCASSLASGDAGGETQYFGPGTRLLVL.

The CDR3 protein is CSPKTGGYEQYF. CDR3 in DNA: TGCAGCCCAAAGACAGGGGGCTACGAGCAGTACTTC. This chain connects TRBV29-1 to TRBJ2-7; TRBD1 aligns across 9 bases. The CDR3 has 12 residues. Germline lookup yields CDR1 SQVTM and CDR2 ANQGSEA. The ends lost 8 bases at V and 3 bases at J; junction bases unmatched: 5.

The chain couples TRBV5-6 to TRBJ2-3; D perhaps matches TRBD1 (5 bases). Germline V gene lookup returns CDR1 SGHDT and CDR2 YYEEEE. This CDR3 is 17 amino acids long. With 5 bases removed from V and 2 bases from J, the gap between germline ends came to 21 bases. The CDR3, as DNA: TGTGCCAGCAGACCAGGGCCTCGGCAAACCTCCACAGATACGCAGTATTTT. It encodes CASRPGPRQTSTDTQYF.

This chain links TRBV30 with TRBJ1-4; no clear D gene. V lost 4 bases to trimming and J lost 7 bases, with 13 bases between them. This CDR3 is 13 amino acids long. Germline CDR1 and CDR2: GTSNPN and SVGIG (reference sequence). Written as DNA, the CDR3 is TGTGCCTGGACCAGCCAATGGGGTGAAAAACTGTTTTTT. Protein product: CAWTSQWGEKLFF.

The V and J genes are TRBV19 and TRBJ2-7; TRBD2 agrees at 8 bases. In germline, CDR1 is LNHDA, CDR2 SQIVND (reference sequence). This CDR3 region has 14 residues. The junction had 11 bases not matched to a gene; V was cut back by 6 bases and J by 7 bases. CDR3 sequence (DNA): TGTGCCAGTAGGCCCCCGGGACTAGTGGGTGAGCAGTACTTC. This gives the protein CASRPPGLVGEQYF. Variable domain in full (rest from reference TRBV19 and TRBJ2-7): DGGITQSPKYLFRKEGQNVTLSCEQNLNHDAMYWYRQDPGQGLRLIYYSQIVNDFQKGDIAEGYSVSREKKESFPLTVTSAQKNPTAFYLCASRPPGLVGEQYFGPGTRLTVT.

CDR3 protein: CASSLGGTADEQYF. Written as DNA, the CDR3 is TGTGCCAGCAGCTTGGGGGGGACAGCGGACGAGCAGTACTTC. V is TRBV5-4 and J is TRBJ2-7; 7 nucleotides agree with TRBD1. Germline CDR1 and CDR2: SGHNT and YYREEE (reference sequence). This CDR3 comprises 14 residues. Trimming removed 0 bases from V and 5 bases from J; junction bases left unmatched: 5.

This rearrangement joins TRBV7-6 to TRBJ2-2; D is unresolved. This CDR3 has 15 amino acids. The V end was cut by 4 bases, the J end by 6 bases, with 15 bases between. Germline CDR1 SGHVS, CDR2 FNYEAQ. CDR3 nucleotides: TGTGCCAGCAGCTCCGTTGGACCCGATTCCGGGGAGCTGTTTTTT. This translates into CASSSVGPDSGELFF.

The J gene is TRBJ2-1, the V gene TRBV10-3; TRBD2 matches at 7 bases. The J segment lost 3 bases and the V segment lost 6 bases, leaving 14 bases of the junction unmatched. The CDR3 is made up of 17 amino acids. Germline CDR1 and CDR2: ENHRY and SYGVKD. CDR3 bases: TGTGCCATCAGGGGAACTGGGCTGGGAGGGGACTACAATGAGCAGTTCTTC. The encoded protein is CAIRGTGLGGDYNEQFF.

The gene calls are TRBV5-5 and TRBJ2-7, with D perhaps TRBD1 (6 bases). The CDR3 consists of 16 residues. Per the germline V gene, CDR1 is SGHKS and CDR2 is YYEKEE (reference sequence). Trimming removed 1 base from V and 3 bases from J, with 17 bases in between. CDR3 amino acids: CASSLRFAGEFYEQYF. The CDR3 DNA reads as TGTGCCAGCAGCTTGAGGTTCGCAGGGGAGTTCTACGAGCAGTACTTC.

J is TRBJ1-3 and V is TRBV13; D remains ambiguous. The V gene's germline CDR1 is PRHDT and CDR2 FYEKMQ (reference sequence). The CDR3 spans 15 residues. The germline V and J ends were trimmed by 5 bases and 0 bases, with 11 bases remaining between them. The DNA for the CDR3 is TGTGCCAGCAGCCCTGACGGTTCCTCTGGAAACACCATATATTTT. This sequence encodes CASSPDGSSGNTIYF.

The rearrangement uses TRBV27 and TRBJ2-5; no definite D call. The J call is in doubt because the DNA end fits TRBJ2-7 better. From germline, CDR1 is MNHEY and CDR2 SMNVEV (reference sequence). CDR3 length: 13 residues. CDR3 DNA: TGTGCCAGCAGCCTGTCACTCTACTACGAGCAGTACTTC. It codes for CASSLSLYYEQYF.

The chain combines TRBV28 with TRBJ1-4; 7 nucleotides agree with TRBD1. The germline gives CDR1 MDHEN, CDR2 SYDVKM. Trimming cost V 4 bases and J 8 bases; bases outside gene matches: 7. The CDR3 runs 14 residues. The CDR3 here is CASSSRQGGEKLFF. The CDR3 DNA reads TGTGCCAGCAGTTCAAGACAGGGTGGGGAAAAACTGTTTTTT.

V is TRBV5-1 and J is TRBJ1-1; D uncertain. The V gene lost 4 bases and the J gene lost 1 base, with 11 bases spanning the gap. The V gene's germline CDR1 is SGHRS and CDR2 YFSETQ. There are 14 residues in the CDR3. CDR3 in DNA: TGCGCCAGCAGCCCCTTCGTTAAGAACACTGAAGCTTTCTTT. Its protein product is CASSPFVKNTEAFF.

This clone has just one count. The V and J genes are TRBV19 and TRBJ2-7; 14 nucleotides match TRBD2. V was clipped by 5 bases and J by 2 bases; unmatched bases: 5. This CDR3 has 16 amino acids. Per the germline V gene, CDR1 is LNHDA and CDR2 is SQIVND (reference sequence). The CDR3 bases are TGTGCCAGTAGTCCCGGGACTAGCGGGGGAACCTACGAGCAGTACTTC. As protein: CASSPGTSGGTYEQYF.

The gene calls are TRBV6-5 and TRBJ2-7; tentatively, D is TRBD1 or TRBD2 (5 bases each). This CDR3 comprises 15 residues. The V end lost 6 bases, the J end lost 3 bases, and 18 bases lay between the germline ends. The germline V gene encodes CDR1 MNHEY and CDR2 SVGAGI. The CDR3 bases are TGTGCCAGCAGCCGGGTATCGGGGCATATCTACGAGCAGTACTTC. It is translated as CASSRVSGHIYEQYF.

The gene calls are TRBV7-8 and TRBJ2-3; possibly TRBD1 or TRBD2 for D (5 bases each). Germline V gene sequence: CDR1 SGHVS, CDR2 FQNEAQ. The CDR3 covers 16 residues. The germline V and J ends were trimmed by 3 bases and 3 bases, with 16 bases remaining between them. CDR3 residues: CASSLGVPWGTDTQYF. The DNA of the CDR3 is TGTGCCAGCAGCTTGGGTGTGCCCTGGGGGACAGATACGCAGTATTTT.

The chain is built from TRBV4-3 and TRBJ1-6, with D maybe TRBD1 (5 bases). The CDR3 loop spans 14 amino acids. The ends were cut back, 1 base at V and 9 bases at J, with 10 bases in the middle. CDR1 and CDR2 (germline): LGHNA, YSLEER. CDR3 coding DNA: TGCGCCAGCAGCCAAGTCGCGGGGGGTTCACCCCTCCACTTT. It is translated as CASSQVAGGSPLHF.

About this clone itself: The same CDR3 arises from other DNA sequences in this sample as well. The chain joins TRBV7-9 to TRBJ1-2; no reliable D call. The V end was cut by 3 bases, the J end by 2 bases, with 7 bases between. Germline V gene sequence: CDR1 SEHNR, CDR2 FQNEAQ (reference sequence). The CDR3 sequence is 13 residues long. CDR3 nucleotides: TGTGCCAGCAGCTTTAGCCTCAACTATGGCTACACCTTC. As protein: CASSFSLNYGYTF. The full variable domain, with the rest looked up from reference TRBV7-9 and TRBJ1-2, is DTGVSQNPRHKITKRGQNVTFRCDPISEHNRLYWYRQTLGQGPEFLTYFQNEAQLEKSRLLSDRFSAERPKGSFSTLEIQRTEQGDSAMYLCASSFSLNYGYTFGSGTRLTVV.